These 5 T cell receptor beta chains share one sample of origin, sequenced in a study of cytomegalovirus exposure and HLA in healthy donors (dated by TCRdb to about 2017). Libraries were constructed by the immunoSEQ multiplex PCR assay. A mixture of 60 forward primers for TCR Vbeta segments and 13 reverse primers for TCR Jbeta segments was used in the multiplex PCR. TCRdb's version of the immuneACCESS table is confined to in-frame rearrangements and falls short of the full clone set. An unresolved V gene accounts for under half of the shortfall where checked; the remainder is of unknown origin. The table for this sample lists about 150,000 clones; 80% to 90% of them were counted only once. More than 4.5% of the sample is held by the ten biggest clonotypes. Sequenced material: PBMCs. Receptors were obtained from a woman under 40 in good health and CMV-seronegative.

V usage is TRBV7-2 and J usage is TRBJ2-2; the D is unclear. Between the trimmed V and J ends, which lost 1 base and 2 bases, there was a span of 14 bases. This CDR3 is built from 17 residues. Germline loops: CDR1 SGHTA, CDR2 FQGNSA. The CDR3 DNA is TGTGCCAGCAGCTTAGGAAGTTGGAGCCGCAACACCGGGGAGCTGTTTTTT. Its translation: CASSLGSWSRNTGELFF.

The chain uses TRBV5-1 and TRBJ1-4, with a weak D call TRBD1 (5 bases). The V gene's germline CDR1 is SGHRS and CDR2 YFSETQ. The CDR3 extends over 15 amino acids. V was shortened by 0 bases and J by 8 bases, with 14 bases between the two germline ends. The CDR3 region is CASSLGGQGAEKLFF. In nucleotides, the CDR3 is TGCGCCAGCAGCTTGGGGGGCCAAGGAGCCGAAAAACTGTTTTTT.

The chain employs TRBV10-3 and TRBJ2-5; D possibly corresponds to TRBD1 (5 bases). V gave up 3 bases and J gave up 4 bases, with 9 bases separating them. The CDR3 totals 13 residues. The germline V gene encodes CDR1 ENHRY and CDR2 SYGVKD. As DNA, the CDR3 is TGTGCCATCAGTGAAGGGCAGGGAGAGACCCAGTACTTC. It yields the protein CAISEGQGETQYF.

This rearrangement joins TRBV28 to TRBJ2-3; tentatively, D is TRBD2 (6 bases). CDR3 length: 16 residues. V gave up 3 bases and J gave up 0 bases, with 13 bases separating them. Looked up from germline, CDR1 is MDHEN and CDR2 is SYDVKM. The CDR3 loop reads CASSLVLAGSTDTQYF. In DNA, the CDR3 is TGTGCCAGCAGTTTGGTACTAGCAGGTAGCACAGATACGCAGTATTTT.

This clone came up a few times. CDR3 nucleotides: TGTGCCAGCAGCTTGAACAGGGGGTGGCCTGAAGCTTTCTTT. Its protein product is CASSLNRGWPEAFF. The rearrangement links TRBV5-4 to TRBJ1-1; 8 bases are a match to TRBD1. This CDR3 has 14 residues. The V gene end was trimmed by 1 base and the J gene end by 6 bases; junction bases not matched to a gene: 5. Germline V gene sequence: CDR1 SGHNT, CDR2 YYREEE (reference sequence).